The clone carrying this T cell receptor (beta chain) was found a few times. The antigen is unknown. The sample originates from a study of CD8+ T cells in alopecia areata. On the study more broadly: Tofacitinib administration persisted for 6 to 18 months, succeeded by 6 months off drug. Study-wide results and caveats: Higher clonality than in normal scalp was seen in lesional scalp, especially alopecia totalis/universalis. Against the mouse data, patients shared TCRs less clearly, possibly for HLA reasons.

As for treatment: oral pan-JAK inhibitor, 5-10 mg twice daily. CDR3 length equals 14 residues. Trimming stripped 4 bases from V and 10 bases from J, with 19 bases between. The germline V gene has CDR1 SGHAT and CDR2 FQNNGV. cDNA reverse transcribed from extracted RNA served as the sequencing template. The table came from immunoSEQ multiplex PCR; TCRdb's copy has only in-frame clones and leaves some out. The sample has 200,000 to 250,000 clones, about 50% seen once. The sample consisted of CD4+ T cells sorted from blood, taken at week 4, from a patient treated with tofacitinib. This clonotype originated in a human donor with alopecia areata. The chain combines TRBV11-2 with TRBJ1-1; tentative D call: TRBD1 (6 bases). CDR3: CASSSQRGAGGAFF. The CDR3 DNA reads TGTGCCAGCAGCTCCCAAAGGGGGGCGGGTGGAGCTTTCTTT.